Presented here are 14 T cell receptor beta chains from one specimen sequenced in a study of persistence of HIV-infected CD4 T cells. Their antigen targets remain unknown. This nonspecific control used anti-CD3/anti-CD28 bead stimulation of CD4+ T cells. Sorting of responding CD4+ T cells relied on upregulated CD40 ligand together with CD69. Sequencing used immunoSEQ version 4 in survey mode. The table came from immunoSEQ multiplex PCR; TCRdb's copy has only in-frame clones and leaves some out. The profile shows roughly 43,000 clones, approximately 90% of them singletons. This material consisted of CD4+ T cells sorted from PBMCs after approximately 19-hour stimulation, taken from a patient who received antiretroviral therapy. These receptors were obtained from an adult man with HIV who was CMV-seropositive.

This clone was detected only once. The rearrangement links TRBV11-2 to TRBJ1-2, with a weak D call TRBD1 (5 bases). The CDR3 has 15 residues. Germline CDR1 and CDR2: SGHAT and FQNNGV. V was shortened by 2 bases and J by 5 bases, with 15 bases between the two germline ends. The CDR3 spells CASSLRQGPNYGYTF. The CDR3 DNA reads TGTGCCAGCAGCTTAAGGCAGGGACCCAATTATGGCTACACCTTC.

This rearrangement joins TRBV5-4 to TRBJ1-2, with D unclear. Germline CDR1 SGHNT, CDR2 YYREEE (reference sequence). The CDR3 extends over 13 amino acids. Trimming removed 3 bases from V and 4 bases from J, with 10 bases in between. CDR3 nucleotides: TGTGCCAGCAGCTCTCTGGGTCCCTATGGCTACACCTTC. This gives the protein CASSSLGPYGYTF.

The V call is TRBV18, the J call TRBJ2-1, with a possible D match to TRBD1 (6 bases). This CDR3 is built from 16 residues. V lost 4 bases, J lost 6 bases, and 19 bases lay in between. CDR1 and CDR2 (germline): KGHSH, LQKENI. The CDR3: CASSHRAKNGANEQFF. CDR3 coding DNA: TGTGCCAGCTCACACAGGGCGAAAAATGGCGCCAATGAGCAGTTCTTC.

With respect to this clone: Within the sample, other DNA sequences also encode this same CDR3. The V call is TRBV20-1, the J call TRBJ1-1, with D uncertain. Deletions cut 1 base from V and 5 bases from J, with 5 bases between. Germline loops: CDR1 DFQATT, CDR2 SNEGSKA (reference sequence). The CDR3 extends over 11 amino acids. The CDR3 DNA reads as TGCAGTGCTAGAGGGAGGACTGAAGCTTTCTTT. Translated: CSARGRTEAFF.

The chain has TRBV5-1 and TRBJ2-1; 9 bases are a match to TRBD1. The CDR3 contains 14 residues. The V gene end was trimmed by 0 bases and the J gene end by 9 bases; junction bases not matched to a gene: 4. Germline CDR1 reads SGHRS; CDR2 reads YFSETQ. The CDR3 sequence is CASSLEQGAGEQFF. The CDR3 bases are TGCGCCAGCAGCTTGGAACAGGGGGCGGGTGAGCAGTTCTTC. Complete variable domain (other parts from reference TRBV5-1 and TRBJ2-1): KAGVTQTPRYLIKTRGQQVTLSCSPISGHRSVSWYQQTPGQGLQFLFEYFSETQRNKGNFPGRFSGRQFSNSRSEMNVSTLELGDSALYLCASSLEQGAGEQFFGPGTRLTVL.

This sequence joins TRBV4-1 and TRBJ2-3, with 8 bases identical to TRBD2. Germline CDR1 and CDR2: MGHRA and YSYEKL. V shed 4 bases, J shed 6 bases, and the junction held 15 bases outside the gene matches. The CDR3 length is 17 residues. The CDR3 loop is CASSPPRGRGAGDTQYF. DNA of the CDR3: TGCGCCAGCAGCCCCCCCCGAGGGCGGGGGGCCGGGGATACGCAGTATTTT.

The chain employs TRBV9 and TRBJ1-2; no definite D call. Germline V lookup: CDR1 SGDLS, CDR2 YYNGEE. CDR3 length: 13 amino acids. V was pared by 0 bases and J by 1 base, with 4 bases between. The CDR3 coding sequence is TGTGCCAGCAGCGTAGAAGATAACTATGGCTACACCTTC. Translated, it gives CASSVEDNYGYTF. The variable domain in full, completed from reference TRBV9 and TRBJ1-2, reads DSGVTQTPKHLITATGQRVTLRCSPRSGDLSVYWYQQSLDQGLQFLIQYYNGEERAKGNILERFSAQQFPDLHSELNLSSLELGDSALYFCASSVEDNYGYTFGSGTRLTVV.

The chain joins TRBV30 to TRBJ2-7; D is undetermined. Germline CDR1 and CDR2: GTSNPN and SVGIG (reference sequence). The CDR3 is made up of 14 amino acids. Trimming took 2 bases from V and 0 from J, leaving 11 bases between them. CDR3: CAWSKGISSYEQYF. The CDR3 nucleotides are TGTGCCTGGAGTAAAGGAATTAGCTCCTACGAGCAGTACTTC.

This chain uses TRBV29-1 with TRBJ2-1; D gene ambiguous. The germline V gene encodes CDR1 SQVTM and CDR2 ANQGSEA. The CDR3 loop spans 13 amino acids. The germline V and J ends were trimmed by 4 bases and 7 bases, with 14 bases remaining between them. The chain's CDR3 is CSVGLVGGNEQFF. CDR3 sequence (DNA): TGCAGCGTTGGTCTGGTAGGCGGTAATGAGCAGTTCTTC.

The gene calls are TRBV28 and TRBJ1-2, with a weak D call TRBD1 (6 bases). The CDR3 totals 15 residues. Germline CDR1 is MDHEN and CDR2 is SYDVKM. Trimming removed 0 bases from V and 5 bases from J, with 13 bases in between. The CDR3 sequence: CASSLWARDMYGYTF. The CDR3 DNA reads TGTGCCAGCAGTTTATGGGCCCGGGACATGTATGGCTACACCTTC.

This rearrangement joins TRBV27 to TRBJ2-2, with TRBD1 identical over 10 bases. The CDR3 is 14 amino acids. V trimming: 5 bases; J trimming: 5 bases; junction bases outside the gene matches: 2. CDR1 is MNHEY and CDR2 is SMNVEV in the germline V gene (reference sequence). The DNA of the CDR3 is TGTGCCAGCAGTCGGACAGGGGGGACCGGGGAGCTGTTTTTT. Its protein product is CASSRTGGTGELFF.

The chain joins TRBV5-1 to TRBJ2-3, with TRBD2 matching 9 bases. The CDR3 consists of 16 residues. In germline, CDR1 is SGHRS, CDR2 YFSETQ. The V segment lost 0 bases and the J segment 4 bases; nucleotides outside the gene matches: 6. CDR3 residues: CASSLDSRGGADTQYF. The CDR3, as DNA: TGCGCCAGCAGCTTGGACTCGCGGGGGGGCGCAGATACGCAGTATTTT.

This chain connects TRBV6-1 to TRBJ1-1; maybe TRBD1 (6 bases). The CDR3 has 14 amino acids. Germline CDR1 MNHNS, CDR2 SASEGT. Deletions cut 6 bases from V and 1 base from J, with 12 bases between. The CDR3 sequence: CASRRQETNTEAFF. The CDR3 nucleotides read TGTGCCAGCAGAAGACAGGAAACGAACACTGAAGCTTTCTTT.

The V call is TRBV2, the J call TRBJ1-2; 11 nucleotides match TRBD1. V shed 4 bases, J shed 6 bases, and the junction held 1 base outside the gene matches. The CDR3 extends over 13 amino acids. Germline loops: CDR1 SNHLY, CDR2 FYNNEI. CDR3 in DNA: TGTGCCAGCAGTGGGACAGGGGGCCATGGCTACACCTTC. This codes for CASSGTGGHGYTF.